This T cell receptor (beta chain) was identified in a study of T cell responses to AZD1222 COVID-19 vaccine (dated by TCRdb to about 2021). For the wider study: TCR sequencing covered some 240 trial participants: 207 given two doses of AZD1222 and around 26 given two doses of MenACWY control vaccine. Trial participants were enrolled into age subgroups of 18-55, 56-69 and 70-plus years, which contained around 150, 29 and 61 TCR-sequenced participants, respectively.

This specimen's time point label, per the study, means: about 28 days (+/-7) after the second vaccine dose. AZD1222 recipients given second doses at about 4 weeks or at about 12 weeks were pooled, since spike-specific TCR depth and breadth were not found to differ between the two schedules. Vaccinee samples were obtained from the UK trials COV001 and COV002, which included a single-blind randomized controlled phase 2/3 trial of AZD1222 (ChAdOx1 nCoV-19) in healthy adults. For TCRbeta chain sequencing, PBMC samples were collected from trial participants at day 0 and at day 28 after the second dose. The study at large found these results: No day 14 peak-response samples were available, so repertoires were characterized only after the peak T cell response. Reportedly, almost half of the unique spike-specific TCRs recognized epitopes lying outside the regions that are mutated in the B.1.351 and B.1.1.7 variants. Participants were mostly white British and included more females than males, and it was suggested by the authors that clonal diversity may have been underestimated. Only five or six AZD1222 recipients were SARS-CoV-2 seropositive at baseline, limiting conclusions about previously exposed vaccinees. In the small 56-69-year group, the increase in depth fell short of significance, most likely because of low power. Vaccine-associated CD4 TCRs spanned the whole spike protein, with dominant responses in regions 160-218 and 743-854. A significant rise in spike-specific TCR breadth and depth was observed after two AZD1222 doses relative to day 0 and relative to MenACWY recipients.

The V end loses 5 bases and the J end loses 1 base, and a stretch of 8 bases separates them. Including cysteine and phenylalanine, the CDR3 has 13 amino acids. The only DNA kept is the CDR3, 39 bases in frame from the first base. CDR1 and CDR2, per the germline V gene (reference sequence), are SEHNR and FQNEAQ. The CDR3 regions of human TCRbeta chains were subjected to immunosequencing. The source study handled its data this way. TCRs in the repertoires were compared against a reference library of SARS-CoV-2-specific TCRs that had been generated with the MIRA antigen-specificity platform. Breadth was defined as the fraction of unique TCRs that were SARS-CoV-2-associated, and depth was defined as the fraction of total T cells that were SARS-CoV-2-associated. Using the MIRA data, every spike-specific TCR was mapped to the spike region that the TCR reacted to and assigned to either a CD4 or a CD8 class. Log10-transformed breadth and depth values were compared by one-way ANOVA with Sidak's multiple comparisons tests. TCRdb obtained this table from immuneACCESS and retained in-frame rearrangements with V and J assigned. These tables miss some clones; where compared with another copy, unresolved V genes account for less than half of the shortfall, and the remainder is unexplained. The D gene and trimming were derived from the DNA, and the V and J assignments and clone size from that table. Recorded for this sample are 130,000 or so clones; approximately 91% of them occurred a single time. The ten largest clones take up 1.5% to 2% of the sample.

Remarks on this clone: No antigen is known for it. No much larger clone exists at a distance of one base, and base qualities are not known.

The sequencing here drew on peripheral blood, taken 28 days after the second AZD1222 dose. In this chain, TRBV7-9 is recombined with TRBJ1-1; the D region possibly corresponds to TRBD1 (5 bases align). This TCR was sampled from an adult who received the AZD1222 COVID-19 vaccine. The DNA sequence is TGTGCCAGCAGCACGACAGCGAACACTGAAGCTTTCTTT. It is translated as CASSTTANTEAFF.